A single sample gave rise to the 2 T cell receptor beta chains below, sequenced in a study of shared T cell receptors in the human thymus. Repertoires were generated with immunoSEQ multiplex PCR, while TCRdb's copy carries only in-frame clones and drops some. The sample includes about 610,000 clones, roughly 90% of them seen just once. The same sample was also studied in work on human thymus T cells.

The sample comprised thymocytes. The receptors were gathered from a boy younger than two with a congenital heart defect.

J is TRBJ1-4 and V is TRBV14; TRBD1 agrees at 7 bases. CDR1 is SGHDN and CDR2 is FVKESK in the germline V gene. This CDR3 has 16 residues. The J segment lost 5 bases and the V segment lost 0 bases, leaving 6 bases of the junction unmatched. CDR3: CASSQEGGQMNEKLFF. Here the CDR3 DNA reads TGTGCCAGCAGCCAAGAAGGGGGACAGATGAATGAAAAACTGTTTTTT.

The chain joins TRBV5-4 to TRBJ2-7; no clear D gene. The CDR3 totals 14 residues. The germline gives CDR1 SGHNT, CDR2 YYREEE (reference sequence). V lost 2 bases and J lost 0, with 9 bases in between. The CDR3, as DNA: TGTGCCAGCAGCTTTATCGGTACCTCCTACGAGCAGTACTTC. Translating it yields CASSFIGTSYEQYF.